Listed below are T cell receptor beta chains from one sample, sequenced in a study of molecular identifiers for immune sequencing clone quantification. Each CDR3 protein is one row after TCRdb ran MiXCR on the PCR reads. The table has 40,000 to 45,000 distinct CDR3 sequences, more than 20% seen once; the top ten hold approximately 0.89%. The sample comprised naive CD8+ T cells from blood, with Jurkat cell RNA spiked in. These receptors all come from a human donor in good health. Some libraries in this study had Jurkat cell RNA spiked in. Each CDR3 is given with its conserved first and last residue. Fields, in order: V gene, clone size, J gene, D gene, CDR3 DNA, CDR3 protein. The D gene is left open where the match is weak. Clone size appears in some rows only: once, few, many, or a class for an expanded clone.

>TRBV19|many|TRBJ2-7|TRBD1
TGTGCCAGTAGTAGAGAAAGGGGGCGATACGAGCAGTACTTC
CASSRERGRYEQYF
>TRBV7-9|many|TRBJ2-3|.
TGTGCCAGCAGAGGAGAAGATACGCAGTATTTT
CASRGEDTQYF
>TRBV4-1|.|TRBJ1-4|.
TGCGCCAGCAGCCAAACCCCCAGCGGGGGGTCTAATGAAAAACTGTTTTTT
CASSQTPSGGSNEKLFF
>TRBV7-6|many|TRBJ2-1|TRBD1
TGTGCCAGCAGCTTATTTGGACAGGGAGACAATGAGCAGTTCTTC
CASSLFGQGDNEQFF
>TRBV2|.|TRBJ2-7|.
TGTGCCAGCAGTTCCAGACTAACCGGGACAAACGCCTACGAGCAGTACTTC
CASSSRLTGTNAYEQYF
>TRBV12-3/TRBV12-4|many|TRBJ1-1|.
TGTGCCAGCAGTCAGGGACTTAACACTGAAGCTTTCTTT
CASSQGLNTEAFF
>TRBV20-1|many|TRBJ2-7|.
TGCAGTGCTAGAGAGAGGAGACAGGACCTCTCCTACGAGCAGTACTTC
CSARERRQDLSYEQYF
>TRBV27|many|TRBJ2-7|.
TGTGCCACCCTAGCCGACAGGTCCTACGAGCAGTACTTC
CATLADRSYEQYF
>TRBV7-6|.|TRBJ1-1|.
TGTGCCAGCAGCGGTCGGGGGCAACGGGACACTGAAGCTTTCTTT
CASSGRGQRDTEAFF
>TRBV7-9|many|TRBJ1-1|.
TGTGCCAGCAGCTCTTCGGGAGTCATGACTGAAGCTTTCTTT
CASSSSGVMTEAFF
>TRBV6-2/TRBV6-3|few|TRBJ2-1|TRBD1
TGTGCCAGCAGACCCGGGACAGGGGTTAGGAATGAGCAGTTCTTC
CASRPGTGVRNEQFF
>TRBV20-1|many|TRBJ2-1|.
TGCAGTGCTAGAGGATACGGAGGCAATGAGCAGTTCTTC
CSARGYGGNEQFF
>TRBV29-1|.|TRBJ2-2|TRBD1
TGCAGCGCCAGGGACAGGGGATTCGCGAACACCGGGGAGCAGATTTTT
CSARDRGFANTGEQIF
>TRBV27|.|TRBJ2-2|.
TGTGCCAGCAGTTTAGGAGGTCACGGGGAGCTGTTTTTT
CASSLGGHGELFF
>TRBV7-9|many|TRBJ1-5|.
TGTGCCAGCAGCGAATCTACAGGGAAGTTCGGTCAGCCCCAGCATTTT
CASSESTGKFGQPQHF
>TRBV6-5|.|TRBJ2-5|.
TGTGTCAGCAGTCCGAGGGGGGGCCTGGGAGAGACCCAGTACTTC
CVSSPRGGLGETQYF
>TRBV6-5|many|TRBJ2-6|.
TGTGCCAGCAGTCCGCTTTTGGGGGCTGGGGCCAACGTCCTGACTTTC
CASSPLLGAGANVLTF
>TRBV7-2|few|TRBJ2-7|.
TGTGCCAGCAGCTTAGGGCCCGCTGTCCAGATTTACGAGCAGTACTTC
CASSLGPAVQIYEQYF
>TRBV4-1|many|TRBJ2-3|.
TGCGCCAGCAGGGGACTTGGTGGAGATACGCAGTATTTT
CASRGLGGDTQYF
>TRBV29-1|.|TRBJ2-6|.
TGCAGCGTCCACGACTCTGGGGCCAACGTCCTGACTTTC
CSVHDSGANVLTF
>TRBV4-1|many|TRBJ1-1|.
TGCGCCAGCAGCCAAGACAACGCGGGACCAAGGGAAGCTTTCTTT
CASSQDNAGPREAFF
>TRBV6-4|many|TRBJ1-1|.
TGTGCCAGCAGTGAACTGGGATTAGGGACTGAAGCTTTCTTT
CASSELGLGTEAFF
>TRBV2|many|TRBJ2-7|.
TGTGCCAGCAGTGAATGGTCGGGTTCCTACGAGCAGTACTTC
CASSEWSGSYEQYF
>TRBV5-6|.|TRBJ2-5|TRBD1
TGTGCCAGCAGCCAAGTCCCCGGGACAGTGGCAGAGACACAGTACTTC
CASSQVPGTVAETQYF
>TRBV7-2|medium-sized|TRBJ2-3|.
TGTGCCAGCAGCTTTGCGGCGACCGAGACGCAGTATTTT
CASSFAATETQYF
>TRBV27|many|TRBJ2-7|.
TGTGCCAGCAGAGCCGGCAGACCCTACGAGCAGTACTTC
CASRAGRPYEQYF
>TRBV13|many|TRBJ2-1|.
TGTGCCAGCAGCTCTTTAGCGATGGTGGGCTACAATGAGCAGTTCTTC
CASSSLAMVGYNEQFF
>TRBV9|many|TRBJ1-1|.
TGTGCCAGCAGCGTAGATAGTCGGAACACTGAAGCTTTCTTT
CASSVDSRNTEAFF
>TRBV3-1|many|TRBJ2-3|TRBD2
TGTGCCAGCAGCCAAGATCTCGGGGGACTAGCGGGTTACCCAGATACGCAGTATTTT
CASSQDLGGLAGYPDTQYF
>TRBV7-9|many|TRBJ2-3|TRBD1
TGTGCCGCACTCGGGACAGACACAGATACGCAGTATTTT
CAALGTDTDTQYF
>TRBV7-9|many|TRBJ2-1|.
TGTGCCAGCAGCCCCTCCTCGCGGGAGCAGTTCTTC
CASSPSSREQFF
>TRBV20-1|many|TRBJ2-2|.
TGCAGTGCACGGGACTTCAACACCGGGGAGCTGTTTTTT
CSARDFNTGELFF
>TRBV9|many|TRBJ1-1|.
TGTGCCAGCAGCGTCGGGGGATCCACTGAAGCTTTCTTT
CASSVGGSTEAFF
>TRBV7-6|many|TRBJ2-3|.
TGTGCCAGCAGCTCCCTAACAGTTTTAGCGACAGATACGCAGTATTTT
CASSSLTVLATDTQYF
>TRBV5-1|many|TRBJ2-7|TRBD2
TGCGCCAGCAGCTCTTCTAGCGGGGGGACGTCCTACGAGCAGTACTTC
CASSSSSGGTSYEQYF
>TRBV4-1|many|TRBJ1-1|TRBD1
TGCGCCAGCAGCCAGCTAACAGGGGCTGAAGCTTTCTTT
CASSQLTGAEAFF
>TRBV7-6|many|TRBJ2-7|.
TGTGCCAGCAGCTTAAACACCGGGACCACCTACGAGCAGTACTTC
CASSLNTGTTYEQYF
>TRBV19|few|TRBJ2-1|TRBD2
TGTGCCAGTAGCCATCGGACTAGCGGGAAGGATGAGCAGTTCTTC
CASSHRTSGKDEQFF
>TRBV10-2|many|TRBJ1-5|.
TGCGCCAGCAGGGGGACATCCCCCGGTCAGCCCCAGCATTTT
CASRGTSPGQPQHF
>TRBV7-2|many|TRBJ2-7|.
TGTGCCAGCAGCTCACCGGGTTACGAGCAGTACTTC
CASSSPGYEQYF
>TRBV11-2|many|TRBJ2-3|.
TGTGCCAGCAGCTCAGGGGTTTTAGATACGCAGTATTTT
CASSSGVLDTQYF
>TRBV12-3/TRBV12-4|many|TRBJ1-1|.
TGTGCCAGCAGTTTGGGCTCATCAGTCACTGAAGCTTTCTTT
CASSLGSSVTEAFF
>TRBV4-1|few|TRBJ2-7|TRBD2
TGCGCCAGCAGGGAGCGGGGTTCGTACGAGCAGTACTTC
CASRERGSYEQYF
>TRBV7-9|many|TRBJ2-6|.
TGTGCCAGCAGACTACCCCCAACTGGGGCCAACGTCCTGACTTTC
CASRLPPTGANVLTF
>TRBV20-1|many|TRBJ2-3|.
TGCAGTGCTAGAAGAACAGATACGCAGTATTTT
CSARRTDTQYF
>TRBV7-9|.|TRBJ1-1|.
TGTGCCAGCAGCTTAGAGAGTGGAGGGACCACTGAAGCTTTCTTT
CASSLESGGTTEAFF
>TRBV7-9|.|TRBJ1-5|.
TGTGCCAGCAACGGCAGGGGCCGCAATCAGCCCCAGCATTTT
CASNGRGRNQPQHF
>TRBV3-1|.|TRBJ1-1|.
TGTGCCAGCGGCGCCCTCGGGAACACTGAAGCTTTCTTT
CASGALGNTEAFF
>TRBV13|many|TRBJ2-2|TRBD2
TGTGCCAGCAGCTCGGGACTAGCGACCGGGGAGCTGTTTTTT
CASSSGLATGELFF
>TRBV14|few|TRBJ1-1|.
TGTGCCAGCAGCTACGGGGGGGAAGCTTTCTTT
CASSYGGEAFF
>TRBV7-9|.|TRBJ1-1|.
TGTGCCAGCAGCCCACCCCCTTTAGCTTTCTTT
CASSPPPLAFF
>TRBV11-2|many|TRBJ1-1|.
TGTGCCAGCAGCTTAGCCCGGATGAACACTGAAGCTTTCTTT
CASSLARMNTEAFF